A selection of T cell receptor beta chains follows, all from one sample in a study of control samples from healthy donors and cancer patients. Assay: immunoSEQ multiplex PCR; the TCRdb copy retains only in-frame clones and omits some. In the table there are about 130,000 clones, about 90% of which are singletons. The sample consisted of blood. Receptor source: a young man in good health. Each CDR3 is given without its conserved first and last residue. The D gene is left open where the match is weak.

D: TRBD1; length: 13; V: TRBV28; CDR3: ASSETGGADYGYT
D: TRBD1; length: 13; V: TRBV2; CDR3: ASSRTGKRDYGYT
D: TRBD1; length: 11; V: TRBV30; CDR3: AWSGTGIYEQY
D: TRBD2; length: 14; V: TRBV6-2/TRBV6-3; CDR3: ASSSTTSGRPDTQY
D: TRBD1; length: 13; V: TRBV2; CDR3: AAGGKGGLDTEAF
D: -; length: 13; V: TRBV7-2; CDR3: ASSLVGPMNTEAF
D: TRBD1; length: 12; V: TRBV19; CDR3: ASSIVGQGNIQY
D: TRBD1; length: 13; V: TRBV11-2; CDR3: ASRPSTGDRYGYT
D: -; length: 11; V: TRBV7-8; CDR3: ASSLGGLPEQY
D: -; length: 13; V: TRBV19; CDR3: ASSMPRGTTYEQY
D: -; length: 11; V: TRBV6-5; CDR3: ASSYYTNSPLH
D: -; length: 10; V: TRBV28; CDR3: ASRTVGTEAF
D: -; length: 9; V: TRBV9; CDR3: ASSETDTQY
D: -; length: 11; V: TRBV30; CDR3: AWTQGGNQPQH
D: -; length: 10; V: TRBV27; CDR3: ASSPAGQPQH
D: -; length: 12; V: TRBV10-2; CDR3: ASTGRHSYNEQF
D: -; length: 12; V: TRBV4-3; CDR3: ASSQWGGTDTQY
D: TRBD1; length: 13; V: TRBV4-1; CDR3: ASSQDRGRQETQY
D: -; length: 11; V: TRBV19; CDR3: ASSIGQQETQY
D: -; length: 14; V: TRBV7-2; CDR3: ASSDEQKSSYNEQF
D: TRBD1; length: 17; V: TRBV27; CDR3: ASSLVGRTGGPGANVLT
D: -; length: 14; V: TRBV5-1; CDR3: ASSLDTGQLNSPLH